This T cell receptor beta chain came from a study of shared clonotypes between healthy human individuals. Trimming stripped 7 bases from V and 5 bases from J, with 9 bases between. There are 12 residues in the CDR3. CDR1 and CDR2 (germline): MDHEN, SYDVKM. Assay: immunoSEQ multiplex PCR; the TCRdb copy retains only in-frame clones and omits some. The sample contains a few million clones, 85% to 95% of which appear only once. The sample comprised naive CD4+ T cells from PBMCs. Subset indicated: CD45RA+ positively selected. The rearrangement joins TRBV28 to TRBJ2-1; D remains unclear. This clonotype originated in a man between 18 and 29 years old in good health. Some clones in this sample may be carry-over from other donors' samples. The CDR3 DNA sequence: TGTGCCAGCAAGGAACTCAACAATGAGCAGTTCTTC. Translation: CASKELNNEQFF.